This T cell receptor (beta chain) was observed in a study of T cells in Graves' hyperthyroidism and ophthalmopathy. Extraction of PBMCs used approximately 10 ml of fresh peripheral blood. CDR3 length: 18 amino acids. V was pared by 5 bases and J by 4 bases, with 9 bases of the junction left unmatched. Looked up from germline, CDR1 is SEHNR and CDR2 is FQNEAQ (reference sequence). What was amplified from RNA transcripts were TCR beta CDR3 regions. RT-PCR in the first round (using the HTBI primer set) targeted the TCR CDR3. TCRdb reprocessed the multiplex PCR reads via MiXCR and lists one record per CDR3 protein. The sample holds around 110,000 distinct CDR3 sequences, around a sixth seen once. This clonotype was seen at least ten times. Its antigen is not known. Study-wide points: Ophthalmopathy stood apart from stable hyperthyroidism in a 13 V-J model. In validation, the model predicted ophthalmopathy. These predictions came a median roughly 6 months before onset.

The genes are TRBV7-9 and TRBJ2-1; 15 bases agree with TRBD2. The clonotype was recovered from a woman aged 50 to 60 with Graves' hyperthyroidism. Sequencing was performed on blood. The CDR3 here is CASSGRTSGRATYNEQFF. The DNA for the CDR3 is TGTGCCAGCAGCGGACGGACTAGCGGGAGGGCCACTTACAATGAGCAGTTCTTC.